The 9 T cell receptor beta chains below were found in one sample sequenced in a study of OX40 agonist ivuxolimab in advanced cancers. The protocol was immunoSEQ multiplex PCR, while the TCRdb copy is restricted to in-frame clones and leaves out a portion. The table records 20,000 to 25,000 clones, about 88% of them present only once. Sequencing was performed on CD4+ or CD8+ T cells sorted from blood, taken in a trial of the OX40 agonist ivuxolimab. The receptors were gathered from an adult with an advanced solid tumor such as melanoma, head and neck, liver or kidney cancer.

This rearrangement joins TRBV10-3 to TRBJ2-3; 7 nucleotides align to TRBD2. Trimming cost V 3 bases and J 1 base; bases outside gene matches: 4. Germline V lookup: CDR1 ENHRY, CDR2 SYGVKD. This CDR3 is 15 amino acids long. CDR3 DNA: TGTGCCATCAGTGACGCGGGAGAGGGCACAGATACGCAGTATTTT. Protein product: CAISDAGEGTDTQYF.

The chain carries TRBV14 and TRBJ2-7, with TRBD2 matching 13 bases. V trimming: 6 bases; J trimming: 3 bases; junction bases outside the gene matches: 2. The CDR3 is 14 amino acids. The germline CDR1 and CDR2 sequences are SGHDN and FVKESK. This CDR3 is CASSGLAGDYEQYF. CDR3 sequence (DNA): TGTGCCAGCAGTGGACTAGCGGGAGACTACGAGCAGTACTTC.

The chain uses TRBV27 and TRBJ2-2; D call uncertain. Germline V gene sequence: CDR1 MNHEY, CDR2 SMNVEV (reference sequence). Trimming took off 8 bases at V and 4 bases at J, with 11 bases between the two ends. The CDR3 spans 13 residues. The CDR3 DNA reads TGTGCCAGCCTCCATAAATCCACCGGGGAGCTGTTTTTT. This codes for CASLHKSTGELFF.

The table lists this clone with a count of one. This chain links TRBV4-1 with TRBJ1-5; D is unclear. CDR1 and CDR2 from the germline V gene are MGHRA and YSYEKL. V lost 4 bases, J lost 0 bases, and 4 bases lay in between. The CDR3 spans 13 residues. The chain's CDR3 is CASSLYSNQPQHF. DNA for the CDR3: TGCGCCAGCAGCCTCTATAGCAATCAGCCCCAGCATTTT.

Only one count was recorded for this clone. The chain joins TRBV11-2 to TRBJ1-1; 7 bases are a match to TRBD1. The germline CDR1 and CDR2 sequences are SGHAT and FQNNGV. The CDR3 is made up of 12 amino acids. Trimming removed 0 bases from V and 14 bases from J; junction bases left unmatched: 6. CDR3 coding DNA: TGTGCCAGCAGCTTAGATCGACAGGGCGCCTTCTTT. Protein product: CASSLDRQGAFF.

This chain links TRBV5-6 with TRBJ2-4; the D gene is possibly TRBD2 (6 bases). Germline CDR1 is SGHDT and CDR2 is YYEEEE. The V end lost 2 bases, the J end lost 8 bases, and 23 bases lay between the germline ends. This CDR3 spans 17 amino acids. CDR3 amino acids: CASSFYQPGLPLYIQYF. The CDR3 bases are TGTGCCAGCAGCTTTTACCAACCGGGACTCCCACTCTACATTCAGTACTTC.

V usage is TRBV11-3 and J usage is TRBJ2-7, with D perhaps TRBD1 (5 bases). The length of the CDR3 is 13 residues. Trimming stripped 2 bases from V and 4 bases from J, with 9 bases between. Germline-derived CDR1 and CDR2 are SGHNT and YENEEA. CDR3 region: CASSLTGEYEQYF. CDR3 sequence (DNA): TGTGCCAGCAGCTTAACAGGAGAATACGAGCAGTACTTC.

The chain employs TRBV27 and TRBJ1-1; D is unclear. V lost 6 bases and J 6 bases, leaving 14 bases between the germline ends. There are 13 residues in the CDR3. Germline assignment: CDR1 MNHEY and CDR2 SMNVEV (reference sequence). CDR3 residues: CASSPFPGAEAFF. For the CDR3, the DNA is TGTGCCAGCAGCCCTTTCCCTGGCGCTGAAGCTTTCTTT.

The chain is built from TRBV6-5 and TRBJ1-2; D is possibly TRBD1 (5 bases). Germline CDR1 is MNHEY and CDR2 is SVGAGI. CDR3 length: 13 residues. The germline V and J ends were trimmed by 6 bases and 8 bases, with 16 bases remaining between them. For the CDR3, the DNA is TGTGCCAGCAGGAATGGCGAGGGGTACGGCTACACCTTC. It encodes CASRNGEGYGYTF.